The 2 T cell receptor beta chains reported below all come from one sample, sequenced in a study of blood T cell repertoires in COVID-19. Assay: immunoSEQ multiplex PCR; the TCRdb copy retains only in-frame clones and omits some. The repertoire holds 150,000 to 200,000 clones, with about 82% as singletons. Specimen: peripheral blood. The receptors come from a man over 45 with active or convalescent COVID-19.

The chain carries TRBV2 and TRBJ2-3; 9 bases line up with TRBD1. The CDR3 length is 14 residues. The germline CDR1 and CDR2 sequences are SNHLY and FYNNEI. V lost 5 bases, J lost 6 bases, and 6 bases stayed unmatched. In DNA form, the CDR3 reads TGTGCCAGCAGTAAGAACAGGGGGCTCGATACGCAGTATTTT. This gives the protein CASSKNRGLDTQYF.

The chain employs TRBV6-2 or TRBV6-3 and TRBJ2-2; perhaps TRBD1 as D (6 bases). Germline V gives CDR1 MNHEY, CDR2 SVGEGT. The V end lost 1 base, the J end lost 2 bases, and 11 bases lay between the germline ends. The CDR3 length is 16 residues. The CDR3 nucleotides are TGTGCCAGCAGTTACTGGGGACACCTAAACACCGGGGAGCTGTTTTTT. It encodes CASSYWGHLNTGELFF.